The source of this T cell receptor (beta chain) is a study of T cell therapy after organ transplantation. As for the study in general: About 85% of the ten patients were clinical responders.

After removal of 4 bases from V and 0 bases from J, the junction contained 5 bases not matched to a gene. CDR3 length: 14 residues. CDR1 is GTSNPN and CDR2 is SVGIG in the germline V gene (reference sequence). Regarding time point: 4-8 weeks after completion of therapy. Patients were solid-organ transplant recipients with drug-resistant or recurrent cytomegalovirus. Sequencing used immunoSEQ multiplex PCR; TCRdb keeps in-frame clones, though not all of them. The sample includes 20,000 or so clones, roughly four fifths of them seen just once. Of note for this clone: The antigen is unknown.

The chain uses TRBV30 and TRBJ1-1, with 7 bases identical to TRBD1. The source material was CD8+ T cells from blood, sampled after autologous CMV-specific T cell therapy. This clonotype was obtained from a human patient who had received a solid organ transplant and had CMV disease. The T cells may partly be graft donor cells. The CDR3 DNA sequence: TGTGCCTGGAACCTGGGACAGTTGAACACTGAAGCTTTCTTT. Translated: CAWNLGQLNTEAFF. Complete variable domain (other parts from reference TRBV30 and TRBJ1-1): SQTIHQWPATLVQPVGSPLSLECTVEGTSNPNLYWYRQAAGRGLQLLFYSVGIGQISSEVPQNLSASRPQDRQFILSSKKLLLSDSGFYLCAWNLGQLNTEAFFGQGTRLTVV.